The 30 T cell receptor beta chains below all came from one sample that was sequenced in a study of blood T cell repertoires in COVID-19. The repertoire was sequenced with immunoSEQ multiplex PCR; TCRdb's copy has only in-frame clones and lacks some. The sample holds some 260,000 clones; around four fifths are singletons and the top ten take 4.1%. The sequenced sample consisted of PBMCs or T cells enriched from blood (not recorded which). All receptors derive from a man aged 25 to 40 with acute COVID-19.

This chain uses TRBV27 with TRBJ2-3; 7 bases are shared with TRBD1. The CDR3 totals 16 residues. Germline assignment: CDR1 MNHEY and CDR2 SMNVEV (reference sequence). V trimming: 5 bases; J trimming: 2 bases; junction bases outside the gene matches: 10. In DNA, the CDR3 is TGTGCCAGCAGTGGGCAACAGGGGATTTCCACAGATACGCAGTATTTT. Translation: CASSGQQGISTDTQYF.

This chain joins TRBV11-2 and TRBJ2-1, with 13 bases fitting TRBD2. The CDR3 consists of 15 residues. V dropped 4 bases and J dropped 9; count of bases not matched to a gene: 6. Germline V lookup: CDR1 SGHAT, CDR2 FQNNGV. CDR3 in DNA: TGTGCCAGCAGCTCGGGACTAGCGGGAACAAGTGAGCAGTTCTTC. This translates into CASSSGLAGTSEQFF.

CDR3 amino acids: CASSSGRGRVAEAFF. CDR3 DNA sequence: TGTGCCAGCAGCTCCGGGAGGGGGCGTGTGGCTGAAGCTTTCTTT. This chain connects TRBV7-2 to TRBJ1-1; 7 bases map to TRBD1. V was pared by 4 bases and J by 6 bases, with 11 bases of the junction left unmatched. Germline values: CDR1 SGHTA, CDR2 FQGNSA. CDR3 length equals 15 residues. Complete variable domain (other parts from reference TRBV7-2 and TRBJ1-1): GAGVSQSPSNKVTEKGKDVELRCDPISGHTALYWYRQSLGQGLEFLIYFQGNSAPDKSGLPSDRFSAERTGGSVSTLTIQRTQQEDSAVYLCASSSGRGRVAEAFFGQGTRLTVV.

This chain uses TRBV19 with TRBJ1-1, with a possible D match to TRBD1 (5 bases). CDR1 and CDR2 (germline): LNHDA, SQIVND (reference sequence). V shed 2 bases and J shed 7 bases, with 11 bases lying between them. This CDR3 is built from 13 residues. The CDR3, as DNA: TGTGCCAGTAGTATATCGGGGGTCCGTGAAGCTTTCTTT. Amino acids: CASSISGVREAFF. The variable domain in full, with the rest retrieved from reference TRBV19 and TRBJ1-1, is DGGITQSPKYLFRKEGQNVTLSCEQNLNHDAMYWYRQDPGQGLRLIYYSQIVNDFQKGDIAEGYSVSREKKESFPLTVTSAQKNPTAFYLCASSISGVREAFFGQGTRLTVV.

The rearrangement joins TRBV19 to TRBJ1-1, with TRBD1 matching over 7 bases. V lost 5 bases and J lost 4; bases outside the gene matches: 13. In germline, CDR1 is LNHDA, CDR2 SQIVND (reference sequence). There are 16 residues in the CDR3. The CDR3 loop reads CASSVKGASRRTEAFF. CDR3 in DNA: TGTGCCAGTAGTGTAAAGGGGGCCAGTCGCCGCACTGAAGCTTTCTTT.

This clone came up once. CDR3 nucleotides: TGCGCCAGCAGCTCGACGGACAGAGAAGCTTTCTTT. This sequence encodes CASSSTDREAFF. The chain combines TRBV5-1 with TRBJ1-1, with a tentative D call TRBD1 (6 bases). The CDR3 is 12 amino acids. In germline, CDR1 is SGHRS, CDR2 YFSETQ. V was trimmed by 3 bases and J by 8 bases, leaving 11 bases between them. The full variable domain, completed using reference TRBV5-1 and TRBJ1-1, is KAGVTQTPRYLIKTRGQQVTLSCSPISGHRSVSWYQQTPGQGLQFLFEYFSETQRNKGNFPGRFSGRQFSNSRSEMNVSTLELGDSALYLCASSSTDREAFFGQGTRLTVV.

This clone was seen a few times. V gene TRBV3-1 (or the pseudogene TRBV3-2) combines with J gene TRBJ1-1; TRBD1 matches 7 bases. Losses at the gene ends were 3 bases for V and 5 bases for J; bases not matched to a gene: 9. This CDR3 spans 15 amino acids. The germline CDR1 and CDR2 sequences are LGHDT and YNNKEL (reference sequence). The CDR3 coding sequence is TGTGCCAGCAGCCAGGGAAGACAGGGTAATACTGAAGCTTTCTTT. Amino acid sequence: CASSQGRQGNTEAFF.

This chain links TRBV28 with TRBJ2-3; D is perhaps TRBD2 (7 bases). The CDR3 spans 14 residues. Trimming took 10 bases from V and 3 from J, leaving 17 bases between them. CDR1 and CDR2 from the germline V gene are MDHEN and SYDVKM. The CDR3 nucleotides read TGTGCCACCGTTCGGGGGAGGGGGACAGATACGCAGTATTTT. As protein: CATVRGRGTDTQYF.

The J gene is TRBJ1-5, the V gene TRBV24-1; D gene unclear. The CDR3 has 13 amino acids. Trimming took 2 bases from V and 6 from J, leaving 7 bases between them. Germline CDR1 KGHDR, CDR2 SFDVKD. Here the CDR3 reads CATSDSPIQPQHF. The CDR3 bases are TGTGCCACCAGTGATTCCCCAATTCAGCCCCAGCATTTT.

The chain employs TRBV6-5 and TRBJ2-3, with unresolved D. Germline-derived CDR1 and CDR2 are MNHEY and SVGAGI. This CDR3 region has 14 residues. V lost 10 bases, J lost 1 base, and 15 bases lay in between. This CDR3 reads CATLRGVGTDTQYF. CDR3 coding DNA: TGTGCCACCCTTAGAGGCGTTGGCACAGATACGCAGTATTTT.

The chain is built from TRBV28 and TRBJ1-2; possibly TRBD1 for D (6 bases). Trimming shortened V by 5 bases and J by 7 bases, and 14 bases separated the two germline ends. The CDR3 totals 13 residues. Per germline, CDR1 MDHEN and CDR2 SYDVKM. This CDR3 is CASSPQGSGGYTF. The DNA of the CDR3 is TGTGCCAGCAGTCCCCAGGGGTCGGGTGGCTACACCTTC.

This chain uses TRBV7-9 with TRBJ2-5, with D uncertain. Germline V lookup: CDR1 SEHNR, CDR2 FQNEAQ (reference sequence). CDR3 length equals 12 residues. Trimming removed 5 bases at V and 0 bases at J, with 4 bases between. CDR3 protein: CASSRYQETQYF. DNA for the CDR3: TGTGCCAGCAGCCGGTACCAAGAGACCCAGTACTTC.

V gene TRBV5-3 combines with J gene TRBJ2-3, with 14 bases fitting TRBD2. TRBV5-3 is given ORF status, its function remaining uncertain. The ends lost 6 bases at V and 3 bases at J; junction bases unmatched: 15. The CDR3 spans 19 residues. The CDR3 sequence is CARTTVGLAGEVWTDTQYF. The CDR3 DNA sequence: TGTGCCAGAACTACGGTGGGACTAGCGGGAGAAGTATGGACAGATACGCAGTATTTT.

This clone was seen just once. The chain has TRBV6-5 and TRBJ2-7, with a possible D match to TRBD2 (6 bases). Trimming removed 2 bases from V and 3 bases from J, with 8 bases in between. This CDR3 is built from 13 residues. Germline-derived CDR1 and CDR2 are MNHEY and SVGAGI. CDR3 DNA: TGTGCCAGCAGTTACGGCGGGATCTACGAGCAGTACGTC. As protein: CASSYGGIYEQYV.

This clone showed up just once. The chain has TRBV19 and TRBJ1-5, with D possibly matching TRBD1 (6 bases). Germline V gene data show CDR1 as LNHDA and CDR2 as SQIVND (reference sequence). This CDR3 has 13 amino acids. Trimming cost V 3 bases and J 5 bases, with 8 bases left between them. The CDR3 protein is CASSINRDQPQHF. The CDR3 DNA sequence: TGTGCCAGTAGTATTAACAGGGATCAGCCCCAGCATTTT. Full variable domain (remainder filled in from reference TRBV19 and TRBJ1-5): DGGITQSPKYLFRKEGQNVTLSCEQNLNHDAMYWYRQDPGQGLRLIYYSQIVNDFQKGDIAEGYSVSREKKESFPLTVTSAQKNPTAFYLCASSINRDQPQHFGDGTRLSIL.

The rearrangement links TRBV7-6 to TRBJ2-1; D remains ambiguous. The CDR3 is made up of 14 amino acids. Between the trimmed V and J ends, which lost 7 bases and 1 base, there was a span of 11 bases. Germline CDR1 reads SGHVS; CDR2 reads FNYEAQ. This chain's CDR3 is CASTPLVSYNEQFF. The DNA of the CDR3 is TGTGCCAGCACCCCCTTAGTTTCCTACAATGAGCAGTTCTTC.

The rearrangement links TRBV7-2 to TRBJ1-6; 9 bases agree with TRBD1. After removal of 3 bases from V and 10 bases from J, the junction contained 10 bases not matched to a gene. The CDR3 runs 16 residues. The germline V gene has CDR1 SGHTA and CDR2 FQGNSA. CDR3 amino acids: CASSFLFPGQGSPLHF. The DNA for the CDR3 is TGTGCCAGCAGCTTCCTGTTCCCGGGACAGGGATCACCCCTCCACTTT.

The chain couples TRBV5-4 to TRBJ2-3; 11 bases are shared with TRBD2. The CDR3 sequence is 18 residues long. Germline assignment: CDR1 SGHNT and CDR2 YYREEE (reference sequence). After removal of 2 bases from V and 2 bases from J, the junction contained 10 bases not matched to a gene. The DNA for the CDR3 is TGTGCCAGCAGCTTCCCATACCCGGGACTAGCGGACACAGATACGCAGTATTTT. Translation: CASSFPYPGLADTDTQYF. The full variable domain, with the rest looked up from reference TRBV5-4 and TRBJ2-3, is ETGVTQSPTHLIKTRGQQVTLRCSSQSGHNTVSWYQQALGQGPQFIFQYYREEENGRGNFPPRFSGLQFPNYSSELNVNALELDDSALYLCASSFPYPGLADTDTQYFGPGTRLTVL.

This sequence joins TRBV28 and TRBJ2-2; 7 bases are a match to TRBD1. Germline-derived CDR1 and CDR2 are MDHEN and SYDVKM. The junction had 9 bases not matched to a gene; V was cut back by 4 bases and J by 1 base. The CDR3 runs to 17 residues. CDR3 residues: CASSSDRTGLNTGELFF. The CDR3 DNA reads as TGTGCCAGCAGTTCCGACCGGACAGGACTGAACACCGGGGAGCTGTTTTTT.

This clone has more than one count but fewer than ten. The V call is TRBV19, the J call TRBJ1-5; D unresolved. The ends were cut back, 5 bases at V and 6 bases at J, with 8 bases in the middle. Germline CDR1 LNHDA, CDR2 SQIVND (reference sequence). The CDR3 is made up of 12 amino acids. The CDR3 reads CASSVRGQPQHF. The CDR3 DNA follows: TGTGCCAGTAGTGTACGGGGTCAGCCCCAGCATTTT. Using reference TRBV19 and TRBJ1-5 for the parts outside the CDR3, the full variable domain is DGGITQSPKYLFRKEGQNVTLSCEQNLNHDAMYWYRQDPGQGLRLIYYSQIVNDFQKGDIAEGYSVSREKKESFPLTVTSAQKNPTAFYLCASSVRGQPQHFGDGTRLSIL.

The chain joins TRBV19 to TRBJ2-1; TRBD2 matches 7 bases. V shed 6 bases, J shed 6 bases, and the junction held 5 bases outside the gene matches. CDR3 size: 13 residues. The germline gives CDR1 LNHDA, CDR2 SQIVND (reference sequence). The CDR3 spells CASSPAGINEQFF. The CDR3 nucleotides are TGTGCCAGTAGCCCAGCGGGGATCAATGAGCAGTTCTTC.

The chain is built from TRBV7-8 and TRBJ1-6; D gene uncertain. Trimming took off 1 base at V and 5 bases at J, with 9 bases between the two ends. The germline CDR1 and CDR2 sequences are SGHVS and FQNEAQ. The CDR3 consists of 15 residues. CDR3 sequence: CASSLVATHNSPLHF. CDR3 DNA sequence: TGTGCCAGCAGCTTAGTAGCGACGCATAATTCACCCCTCCACTTT.

Comment on this clone: A much larger clone sits a single nucleotide away, making a read error possible. The V gene is TRBV28, the J gene TRBJ1-5, with 9 bases fitting TRBD1. Germline lookup yields CDR1 MDHEN and CDR2 SYDVKM. The CDR3 covers 14 residues. Trimming removed 4 bases from V and 2 bases from J; junction bases left unmatched: 0. CDR3 DNA: TGTGCCAGCAGTTGGACAGGGGGCAATCAGCCCCAGCATTTT. Amino acid sequence: CASSWTGGNQPQHF.

This chain uses TRBV11-3 with TRBJ1-4, with 10 bases identical to TRBD1. The CDR3 contains 15 residues. Unmatched junction bases numbered 2, after V lost 1 base and J lost 6 bases. Germline loops: CDR1 SGHNT, CDR2 YENEEA. The CDR3, as DNA: TGTGCCAGCAGCTTAGGACAGGGGGCCGATGAAAAACTGTTTTTT. Translated, it gives CASSLGQGADEKLFF.

The gene calls are TRBV13 and TRBJ2-1; TRBD2 agrees at 16 bases. Germline values: CDR1 PRHDT, CDR2 FYEKMQ (reference sequence). V gave up 3 bases and J gave up 5 bases; unmatched junction bases: 1. The CDR3 contains 16 residues. The CDR3: CASSFGTSGGDNEQFF. CDR3 in DNA: TGTGCCAGCAGCTTCGGGACTAGCGGGGGGGACAATGAGCAGTTCTTC. The full variable domain, in which reference TRBV13 and TRBJ2-1 provide the parts outside the CDR3, is AAGVIQSPRHLIKEKRETATLKCYPIPRHDTVYWYQQGPGQDPQFLISFYEKMQSDKGSIPDRFSAQQFSDYHSELNMSSLELGDSALYFCASSFGTSGGDNEQFFGPGTRLTVL.

This clone was observed a single time. CDR3 residues: CASGDRNQPQHF. The CDR3 bases are TGTGCCAGCGGGGACAGAAATCAGCCCCAGCATTTT. The chain employs TRBV19 and TRBJ1-5; TRBD1 aligns across 7 bases. CDR1 LNHDA and CDR2 SQIVND come from the germline V gene (reference sequence). V was pared by 9 bases and J by 4 bases, with 3 bases of the junction left unmatched. The CDR3 has 12 residues.

V is TRBV11-2 and J is TRBJ2-3, with D possibly matching TRBD2 (6 bases). The V end lost 6 bases, the J end lost 2 bases, and 15 bases lay between the germline ends. Germline CDR1 and CDR2: SGHAT and FQNNGV. There are 15 residues in the CDR3. CDR3 amino acids: CASRRPGLVTDTQYF. CDR3 in DNA: TGTGCCAGCAGGAGACCGGGACTGGTCACAGATACGCAGTATTTT.

This clone has only one observation. The chain employs TRBV6-5 and TRBJ1-1; TRBD1 aligns across 9 bases. The CDR3 has 15 residues. V gave up 5 bases and J gave up 6 bases; unmatched junction bases: 10. Germline V gene sequence: CDR1 MNHEY, CDR2 SVGAGI. The CDR3 here is CASSRQQGAVSEAFF. CDR3 nucleotides: TGTGCCAGCAGTCGCCAACAGGGGGCCGTCTCTGAAGCTTTCTTT.

This chain joins TRBV7-6 and TRBJ2-5; D is uncertain. Between the trimmed V and J ends, which lost 2 bases and 4 bases, there was a span of 14 bases. This CDR3 is 15 amino acids long. CDR1 SGHVS and CDR2 FNYEAQ come from the germline V gene. CDR3 protein: CASSLNPGLGETQYF. The CDR3 bases are TGTGCCAGCAGCTTAAATCCGGGTTTGGGAGAGACCCAGTACTTC. The full variable domain, its missing parts supplied by reference TRBV7-6 and TRBJ2-5, is GAGVSQSPRYKVTKRGQDVALRCDPISGHVSLYWYRQALGQGPEFLTYFNYEAQQDKSGLPNDRFSAERPEGSISTLTIQRTEQRDSAMYRCASSLNPGLGETQYFGPGTRLLVL.

This chain uses TRBV14 with TRBJ2-3; D may be TRBD2 (6 bases). The germline V gene has CDR1 SGHDN and CDR2 FVKESK. V was trimmed by 1 base and J by 2 bases, leaving 7 bases between them. This CDR3 is built from 14 residues. The CDR3 bases are TGTGCCAGCAGCCAAGCGGGGGTCACAGATACGCAGTATTTT. It is translated as CASSQAGVTDTQYF.